This entry features one TCR beta chain sequence. The antigen is undetermined. The sample belongs to a study of cytomegalovirus exposure and HLA in healthy donors. Study conclusions and caveats: The Asian-associated ancestry cluster reportedly had fewer N-insertions than the roughly 720-donor mean in a later analysis. For cytomegalovirus status, the classifier reportedly gave diagnoses with high specificity and sensitivity. The authors later found most CMV-associated TCR beta chains appeared HLA-restricted.

PCR amplification relied on 60 Vbeta primers (plus 13 Jbeta primers). The repertoire was sequenced with immunoSEQ multiplex PCR; TCRdb's copy has only in-frame clones and lacks some. Among some 120,000 clones, about 74% were seen once, and the ten largest hold about 3.5%. Trimming removed 3 bases at V and 0 bases at J, with 8 bases between. CDR1 is SGHVS and CDR2 is FQNEAQ in the germline V gene. The CDR3 runs 15 residues. The chain recombines TRBV7-8 with TRBJ1-4; D gene uncertain. Sequenced: PBMCs. This sequence was found in a man aged 30 to 45 in good health and CMV-seronegative. The DNA of the CDR3 is TGTGCCAGCAGCTTTTACAGTGCAACTAATGAAAAACTGTTTTTT. Translating it yields CASSFYSATNEKLFF.